This entry features one TCR beta chain sequence. Its antigen is still unknown. V lost 5 bases and J 3 bases, leaving 17 bases between the germline ends. Germline V CDR1 and CDR2: SGHTS, YDEGEE. This CDR3 is 15 amino acids long. It was with 60 Vbeta and 13 Jbeta primers that the PCR ran. The method was immunoSEQ multiplex PCR; TCRdb's version includes in-frame clones alone and lacks a portion of them. The data contain about 210,000 clones, over 75% of them seen just once; the ten biggest clones take up around 1.9%. This record comes from a study of cytomegalovirus exposure and HLA in healthy donors. Study-wide findings and caveats: Per a later analysis, HLA-associated TCR beta chains showed more clonal expansion than other, equally common TCR beta chains. Associated with HLA alleles at 0.05 false discovery rate in a later analysis were 15,000 to 20,000 TCR beta sequences.

The sample comprised PBMCs. The sequence was obtained from a male donor in good health and CMV-seronegative. V is TRBV5-8 and J is TRBJ2-5; maybe TRBD1 (5 bases). For the CDR3, the DNA is TGTGCCAGCAGTTCAGGGCTAATTAGGGAAGAGACCCAGTACTTC. Its translation is CASSSGLIREETQYF. Based on the CDR3 plus reference TRBV5-8 and TRBJ2-5, the full variable domain is EAGVTQSPTHLIKTRGQQATLRCSPISGHTSVYWYQQALGLGLQFLLWYDEGEERNRGNFPPRFSGRQFPNYSSELNVNALELEDSALYLCASSSGLIREETQYFGPGTRLLVL.